This TCR beta chain was sequenced for a study of T cells in Graves' hyperthyroidism and ophthalmopathy. The study left out patients who had uncontrolled infection, other autoimmune disease, pregnancy or lactation. In this sample, this clonotype turned up many times. The source material, RNA transcripts, was used to amplify TCR beta CDR3 regions. The HTBI primer set was used in a first-round RT-PCR of the TCR CDR3. MiXCR was run by TCRdb on the multiplex PCR reads, yielding one entry per CDR3 protein. The sample includes fewer than 750,000 distinct CDR3 sequences, about 14% of them seen just once. Trimming stripped 7 bases from V and 3 bases from J, with 9 bases between. Germline CDR1 MDHEN, CDR2 SYDVKM. CDR3 length equals 12 residues.

This receptor was identified in a woman aged 50 to 60 with Graves' ophthalmopathy. Specimen: blood. The chain carries TRBV28 and TRBJ1-1, with D perhaps TRBD1 (5 bases). CDR3: CASKGPYTEAFF. The CDR3 DNA follows: TGTGCCAGCAAGGGGCCCTACACTGAAGCTTTCTTT.